Below are 4 T cell receptor beta chains sequenced from a single sample in a study of OX40 agonist ivuxolimab in advanced cancers. Here immunoSEQ multiplex PCR was the method, and the copy in TCRdb shows in-frame clones only, minus some. The table lists under 95,000 clones, around 84% of them singletons. Sequenced material: CD4+ or CD8+ T cells sorted from blood, taken in a trial of the OX40 agonist ivuxolimab. The receptor source for this set is an adult with an advanced solid tumor such as melanoma, head and neck, liver or kidney cancer.

The chain couples TRBV7-2 to TRBJ1-5; the match to TRBD1 covers 8 bases. This CDR3 has 16 amino acids. CDR1 SGHTA and CDR2 FQGNSA come from the germline V gene. Trimming removed 5 bases from V and 0 bases from J; junction bases left unmatched: 6. The CDR3 DNA follows: TGTGCCAGCAGCCCCCGGACAGGGCTTAGCAATCAGCCCCAGCATTTT. It codes for CASSPRTGLSNQPQHF.

The chain joins TRBV12-2 to TRBJ2-3; the table names TRBD2, a call not compared with the DNA. TRBV12-2 is classified as a pseudogene. This CDR3 spans 17 amino acids. The CDR3, as DNA: TGTGCAAGTCGCTTAGGGAGGGTGGGACTAGCAACAGATACGCAGTATTTT. Translated, it gives CASRLGRVGLATDTQYF.

The genes are TRBV9 and TRBJ1-5; D is unclear. Germline V gives CDR1 SGDLS, CDR2 YYNGEE. CDR3 length: 15 residues. V shed 3 bases and J shed 0 bases, with 10 bases lying between them. The CDR3 bases are TGTGCCAGCAGCGAGTCAGGTTTTAGCAATCAGCCCCAGCATTTT. Its protein product is CASSESGFSNQPQHF.

V usage is TRBV11-2 and J usage is TRBJ2-5; D gene uncertain. Looked up from germline, CDR1 is SGHAT and CDR2 is FQNNGV. Deletions cut 4 bases from V and 5 bases from J, with 11 bases between. This CDR3 has 13 amino acids. CDR3 loop: CASSSRTGETQYF. CDR3 sequence (DNA): TGTGCCAGCAGCTCGCGTACTGGGGAGACCCAGTACTTC.